This T cell receptor beta chain was recorded in a study of shared clonotypes between healthy human individuals. Whole-study context: There were three CD4 naive, three CD4 memory, two CD8 naive and one CD8 memory plates per donor. The study's findings and limits: Large sequencing depth failed to make sorted-subset sequencing complete, rarefaction showed.

On this clone itself: Its antigen is not known.

The CDR3 runs to 13 residues. Germline V gene data show CDR1 as SGHRS and CDR2 as YFSETQ. V lost 4 bases and J lost 6; bases outside the gene matches: 3. The study drew all its donors from Caucasian adults living in Nashville, Tennessee. The test was conducted at deep level. Clones were sequenced by immunoSEQ multiplex PCR, and TCRdb holds only the in-frame ones, with some missing. The data show roughly 1,000,000 clones, about four fifths seen once. The TCR was taken from a man aged 18-30 years in good health. Some clones in this sample may be carry-over from other donors' samples. Sequenced input: memory CD4+ T cells from PBMCs. Subset defined: CD45RA-negative fraction. The chain is built from TRBV5-1 and TRBJ1-1; 10 nucleotides line up with TRBD1. In DNA form, the CDR3 reads TGCGCCAGCAGCCGTGGACAGGGGGCTGAAGCTTTCTTT. The encoded protein is CASSRGQGAEAFF.